This TCR beta chain stems from a study of cytomegalovirus exposure and HLA in healthy donors. The PCR made use of 60 Vbeta and 13 Jbeta primers. Libraries were prepared by immunoSEQ multiplex PCR; TCRdb keeps only in-frame clonotypes and omits some of them. The sample carries more than 95,000 clones, 15% to 20% recorded once. Likely unrecorded immune exposures existed in these nominally healthy donors. This clone has just a few counts. As yet, its antigen is unknown. Whole-study findings and limits: Cytomegalovirus association was assigned to about 150 TCR beta chains.

Germline CDR1 is SNHLY and CDR2 is FYNNEI. The CDR3 sequence is 14 residues long. V lost 6 bases and J lost 0, with 9 bases in between. What was sequenced was PBMCs. The chain employs TRBV2 and TRBJ1-3; D not certain. The source is a female donor in good health and CMV-seropositive. The CDR3 DNA follows: TGTGCCAGCAGCAGGCTACTCTCTGGAAACACCATATATTTT. It encodes CASSRLLSGNTIYF. The whole variable domain, remainder taken from reference TRBV2 and TRBJ1-3, is EPEVTQTPSHQVTQMGQEVILRCVPISNHLYFYWYRQILGQKVEFLVSFYNNEISEKSEIFDDQFSVERPDGSNFTLKIRSTKLEDSAMYFCASSRLLSGNTIYFGEGSWLTVV.